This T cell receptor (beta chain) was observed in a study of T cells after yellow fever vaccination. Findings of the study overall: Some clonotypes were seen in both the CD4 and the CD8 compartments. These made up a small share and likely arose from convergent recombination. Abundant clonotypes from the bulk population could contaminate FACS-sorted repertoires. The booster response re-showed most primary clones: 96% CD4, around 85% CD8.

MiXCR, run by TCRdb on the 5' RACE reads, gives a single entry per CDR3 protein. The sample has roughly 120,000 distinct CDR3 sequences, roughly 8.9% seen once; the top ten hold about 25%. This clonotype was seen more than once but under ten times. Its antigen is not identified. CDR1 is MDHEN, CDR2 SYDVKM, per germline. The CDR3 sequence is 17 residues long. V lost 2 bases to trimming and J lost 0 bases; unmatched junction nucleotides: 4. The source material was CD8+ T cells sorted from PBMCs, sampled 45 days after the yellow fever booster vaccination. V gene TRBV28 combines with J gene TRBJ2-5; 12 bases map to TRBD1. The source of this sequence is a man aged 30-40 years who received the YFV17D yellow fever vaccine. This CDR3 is CASSLGTGGVYQETQYF. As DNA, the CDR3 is TGTGCCAGCAGTTTAGGGACAGGGGGCGTGTACCAAGAGACCCAGTACTTC.